This entry features one TCR beta chain sequence. No antigen is known for it. The sample originates from a study of T cell responses to AZD1222 COVID-19 vaccine. Study-wide results and caveats: White British donors predominated, females outnumbered males, and clonal diversity was possibly underestimated. Spike-specific TCR breadth and depth went up after people got two AZD1222 doses. Repertoire sampling was restricted to post-peak T cell response timepoints.

Here immunoSEQ multiplex PCR was the method, and the copy in TCRdb shows in-frame clones only, minus some. Here the sample spans roughly 100,000 clones, roughly 91% being singletons. Specimen: peripheral blood, collected on day 0 of AZD1222 vaccination. The sequence came from an adult in good health.

CDR3 sequence: CASSGGTVGYGYTF. The CDR3 region has the DNA TGTGCCAGCAGCGGAGGGACAGTCGGCTATGGCTACACCTTC. The rearrangement links TRBV9 to TRBJ1-2, with 7 bases that match TRBD1. The trim removed 3 bases at V and 4 bases at J, leaving 6 bases unmatched. Per the germline V gene, CDR1 is SGDLS and CDR2 is YYNGEE. The CDR3 is made up of 14 amino acids.